These 23 T cell receptor beta chains were all obtained from the same sample, sequenced in a study of shared clonotypes between healthy human individuals. Sequencing used immunoSEQ multiplex PCR; TCRdb keeps in-frame clones, though not all of them. The sample carries approximately 350,000 clones, about 96% recorded once. Sequencing used memory CD8+ T cells sorted from blood. Subset meaning: CD45RO+ cells pooled with CCR7-negative TemRA cells. These receptors were obtained from a man aged 30 to 39 in good health.

This chain uses TRBV2 with TRBJ1-2; D ambiguous. Deletions cut 11 bases from V and 4 bases from J, with 17 bases between. This CDR3 contains 13 residues. In germline, CDR1 is SNHLY, CDR2 FYNNEI. In nucleotides, the CDR3 is TGTGCCGGCAACAGCCAGATCCTCTATGGCTACACCTTC. It is translated as CAGNSQILYGYTF.

The genes are TRBV19 and TRBJ2-7; no definite D call. V lost 3 bases and J lost 3, with 9 bases in between. The germline gives CDR1 LNHDA, CDR2 SQIVND (reference sequence). The CDR3 totals 13 residues. The CDR3 DNA follows: TGTGCCAGTAGTATGGGCAGCAGCTACGAGCAGTACTTC. Translation gives CASSMGSSYEQYF.

The chain is built from TRBV9 and TRBJ1-2, with a possible D match to TRBD1 (5 bases). The germline gives CDR1 SGDLS, CDR2 YYNGEE. The CDR3 is 15 residues long. V lost 0 bases and J 4 bases, leaving 13 bases between the germline ends. The CDR3 is CASSVGGTLAYGYTF. The CDR3 DNA reads TGTGCCAGCAGCGTAGGGGGCACACTTGCCTATGGCTACACCTTC.

The rearrangement joins TRBV19 to TRBJ1-5; possible D gene TRBD1, 5 bases. The germline V gene has CDR1 LNHDA and CDR2 SQIVND (reference sequence). Trimming cost V 2 bases and J 3 bases, with 17 bases left between them. The CDR3 is made up of 17 amino acids. The CDR3 bases are TGTGCCAGTAGTATACTCGCGGGGGGAGGCCTCAATCAGCCCCAGCATTTT. It is translated as CASSILAGGGLNQPQHF.

This clone was recorded only once. The chain combines TRBV7-8 with TRBJ2-5; 10 bases are a match to TRBD2. Unmatched junction bases numbered 5, after V lost 4 bases and J lost 3 bases. The CDR3 length is 15 residues. Germline V lookup: CDR1 SGHVS, CDR2 FQNEAQ. CDR3 region: CASSSGSGRKETQYF. In DNA, the CDR3 is TGTGCCAGCAGCTCCGGTAGCGGGAGGAAAGAGACCCAGTACTTC.

The V call is TRBV19, the J call TRBJ2-7; TRBD1 matches 7 bases. CDR1 is LNHDA and CDR2 is SQIVND in the germline V gene (reference sequence). This CDR3 has 16 amino acids. V trimming: 8 bases; J trimming: 2 bases; junction bases outside the gene matches: 15. DNA for the CDR3: TGTGCCAGTCTTGGCCCCCCCCGGGACAGACCCTACGAGCAGTACTTC. It encodes CASLGPPRDRPYEQYF.

V gene TRBV29-1 combines with J gene TRBJ2-2; possibly TRBD2 for D (7 bases). The germline V gene encodes CDR1 SQVTM and CDR2 ANQGSEA. The CDR3 contains 13 residues. V dropped 3 bases and J dropped 4 bases, with 9 bases sitting between them. CDR3 region: CSVERGLTGELFF. The CDR3, as DNA: TGCAGCGTTGAGCGGGGGCTCACCGGGGAGCTGTTTTTT.

This chain joins TRBV2 and TRBJ2-7; D tentatively reads TRBD1 or TRBD2 (6 bases each). This CDR3 contains 17 residues. The germline V gene encodes CDR1 SNHLY and CDR2 FYNNEI. Trimming stripped 7 bases from V and 0 bases from J, with 22 bases between. The CDR3 DNA is TGTGCCAGCATGGCGGACGAGGGGGGTCACTACTCCTACGAGCAGTACTTC. It encodes CASMADEGGHYSYEQYF.

The V gene is TRBV30, the J gene TRBJ1-1; D remains ambiguous. In germline, CDR1 is GTSNPN, CDR2 SVGIG (reference sequence). V was trimmed by 2 bases and J by 0 bases, leaving 7 bases between them. The CDR3 has 13 amino acids. This CDR3 is CAWSTVMNTEAFF. CDR3 in DNA: TGTGCCTGGAGTACAGTTATGAACACTGAAGCTTTCTTT.

This chain joins TRBV6-1 and TRBJ2-6; TRBD2 agrees at 7 bases. Trimming at V came to 5 bases and at J to 2 bases, leaving 3 bases not matched to a gene. In germline, CDR1 is MNHNS, CDR2 SASEGT. The length of the CDR3 is 15 residues. The CDR3 region has the DNA TGTGCCAGCAGTCCCCGGGGGGCTGGGGCCAACGTCCTGACTTTC. Translating gives CASSPRGAGANVLTF.

This clone was counted only a few times. The rearrangement uses TRBV18 and TRBJ1-1; D is unresolved. The V end was cut by 4 bases, the J end by 0 bases, with 3 bases between. Germline V gene data show CDR1 as KGHSH and CDR2 as LQKENI. CDR3 length: 12 amino acids. DNA of the CDR3: TGTGCCAGCTCACAGATGAACACTGAAGCTTTCTTT. It specifies CASSQMNTEAFF.

This chain joins TRBV28 and TRBJ2-7; TRBD2 matches 12 bases. V shed 2 bases, J shed 2 bases, and the junction held 19 bases outside the gene matches. This CDR3 contains 21 residues. Germline CDR1 and CDR2: MDHEN and SYDVKM. The DNA for the CDR3 is TGTGCCAGCAGTTTAGACAGCTACTTCGGACTAGCGGGACCTGATCCCTACGAGCAGTACTTC. Amino acid sequence: CASSLDSYFGLAGPDPYEQYF. Based on the CDR3 plus reference TRBV28 and TRBJ2-7, the full variable domain is DVKVTQSSRYLVKRTGEKVFLECVQDMDHENMFWYRQDPGLGLRLIYFSYDVKMKEKGDIPEGYSVSREKKERFSLILESASTNQTSMYLCASSLDSYFGLAGPDPYEQYFGPGTRLTVT.

The chain recombines TRBV13 with TRBJ1-5; D unresolved. Trimming shortened V by 3 bases and J by 2 bases, and 5 bases separated the two germline ends. CDR1 is PRHDT, CDR2 FYEKMQ, per germline (reference sequence). The CDR3 is 13 residues long. In DNA form, the CDR3 reads TGTGCCAGCAGCTTGCAGGGCAATCAGCCCCAGCATTTT. Protein product: CASSLQGNQPQHF.

The chain combines TRBV19 with TRBJ2-2; TRBD2 is a possible D gene (6 bases). V gave up 1 base and J gave up 3 bases, with 6 bases separating them. CDR1 and CDR2 (germline): LNHDA, SQIVND (reference sequence). This CDR3 spans 14 amino acids. CDR3 DNA sequence: TGTGCCAGTAGTATAGCGGGAGACACCGGGGAGCTGTTTTTT. Protein sequence: CASSIAGDTGELFF.

V gene TRBV9 combines with J gene TRBJ2-2; D is unclear. The V end lost 0 bases, the J end lost 1 base, and 7 bases lay between the germline ends. This CDR3 comprises 15 residues. Looked up from germline, CDR1 is SGDLS and CDR2 is YYNGEE. The CDR3 here is CASSVARVNTGELFF. The CDR3 DNA reads as TGTGCCAGCAGCGTAGCCCGTGTGAACACCGGGGAGCTGTTTTTT.

The rearrangement links TRBV19 to TRBJ1-2, with D tentatively TRBD1 (5 bases). This CDR3 comprises 11 residues. V dropped 3 bases and J dropped 7 bases, with 6 bases sitting between them. Germline V gene sequence: CDR1 LNHDA, CDR2 SQIVND (reference sequence). The CDR3 is CASSMGTGYTF. For the CDR3, the DNA is TGTGCCAGTAGTATGGGGACTGGCTACACCTTC.

V and J are TRBV6-5 and TRBJ1-2, with 10 bases that match TRBD1. The CDR3 runs to 13 residues. The ends lost 5 bases at V and 6 bases at J; junction bases unmatched: 3. Germline V CDR1 and CDR2: MNHEY, SVGAGI. In DNA, the CDR3 is TGTGCCAGCAGTGAGGACAGGGGGAATGGCTACACCTTC. The encoded protein is CASSEDRGNGYTF.

This clone was seen just once. This chain connects TRBV11-2 to TRBJ2-7; D gene ambiguous. Trimming left V 0 bases short and J 4 bases short, with 10 bases between. CDR1 and CDR2 from the germline V gene are SGHAT and FQNNGV. The CDR3 runs 14 residues. The CDR3 protein is CASSLDLGLYEQYF. CDR3 nucleotides: TGTGCCAGCAGCTTAGATCTCGGGCTTTACGAGCAGTACTTC. Together with reference TRBV11-2 and TRBJ2-7, the CDR3 gives the full variable domain: EAGVAQSPRYKIIEKRQSVAFWCNPISGHATLYWYQQILGQGPKLLIQFQNNGVVDDSQLPKDRFSAERLKGVDSTLKIQPAKLEDSAVYLCASSLDLGLYEQYFGPGTRLTVT.

This clone occurred once. The chain has TRBV29-1 and TRBJ2-1; 8 positions match TRBD2. This CDR3 comprises 18 residues. The V segment lost 7 bases and the J segment 5 bases; nucleotides outside the gene matches: 22. Looked up from germline, CDR1 is SQVTM and CDR2 is ANQGSEA. The CDR3 bases are TGCAGCGGCCGATCCCCCTTTATCGCGGGGGGTCAACACAATGAGCAGTTCTTC. Amino acids: CSGRSPFIAGGQHNEQFF.

The V call is TRBV29-1, the J call TRBJ2-7; either TRBD1 or TRBD2 may fit D (6 bases each). The CDR3 runs 14 residues. Germline V gene data show CDR1 as SQVTM and CDR2 as ANQGSEA. Trimming pared 5 bases from V and 1 base from J, leaving 15 bases between. CDR3 bases: TGCAGCGTTACTAGGGGGGACTTTTCCTACGAGCAGTACTTC. This gives the protein CSVTRGDFSYEQYF.

The chain employs TRBV30 and TRBJ1-5, with D unresolved. The germline V gene encodes CDR1 GTSNPN and CDR2 SVGIG (reference sequence). V lost 2 bases and J 2 bases, leaving 19 bases between the germline ends. CDR3 length: 17 residues. The CDR3 loop reads CAWSSGRGTAGNQPQHF. The CDR3 DNA follows: TGTGCCTGGAGTTCGGGCCGGGGAACGGCTGGCAATCAGCCCCAGCATTTT.

The chain uses TRBV7-6 and TRBJ2-3; D remains unclear. Germline V gene data show CDR1 as SGHVS and CDR2 as FNYEAQ. The CDR3 length is 13 residues. V lost 5 bases and J 0 bases, leaving 6 bases between the germline ends. CDR3 sequence reads: CASSPTSTDTQYF. The CDR3 DNA is TGTGCCAGCAGCCCGACTAGCACAGATACGCAGTATTTT.

The chain links TRBV10-3 to TRBJ2-4, with D perhaps matching TRBD2 (6 bases). CDR1 is ENHRY, CDR2 SYGVKD, per germline. Between the trimmed V and J ends, which lost 0 bases and 0 bases, there was a span of 9 bases. CDR3 length: 16 amino acids. The CDR3 nucleotides are TGTGCCATCAGTGAGTCGGCGGGATTAGCCAAAAACATTCAGTACTTC. This translates into CAISESAGLAKNIQYF.